Each of the 29 T cell receptor beta chains below was sequenced from the same sample in a study of technical replicates of blood from a few donors. Using immunoSEQ multiplex PCR, the repertoire was profiled, and TCRdb retains in-frame clones only, with some absent. The table records more than 9,000 clones, approximately 94% of them present only once. The specimen sequenced was PBMCs. The receptors derive from a human donor in good health.

The V gene is TRBV7-6, the J gene TRBJ2-3; D uncertain. The CDR3 spans 13 residues. Germline lookup yields CDR1 SGHVS and CDR2 FNYEAQ. V was trimmed by 4 bases and J by 0 bases, leaving 5 bases between them. In DNA, the CDR3 is TGTGCCAGCAGCTACATTAGCACAGATACGCAGTATTTT. Its protein product is CASSYISTDTQYF.

The chain links TRBV11-2 to TRBJ2-2; 10 positions agree with TRBD1. Germline V lookup: CDR1 SGHAT, CDR2 FQNNGV. The CDR3 consists of 16 residues. Trimming took 3 bases from V and 6 from J; bases not matched to a gene: 7. The CDR3 protein is CASSFTGTGVPGELFF. The CDR3 region has the DNA TGTGCCAGCAGCTTCACCGGGACAGGGGTCCCCGGGGAGCTGTTTTTT.

In nucleotides, the CDR3 is TGTGCCAGCTCACCCCAGACAGGGACAGCTAATGAAAAACTGTTTTTT. Translation gives CASSPQTGTANEKLFF. The chain couples TRBV18 to TRBJ1-4, with 7 bases identical to TRBD1. V was clipped by 3 bases and J by 3 bases; unmatched bases: 7. The CDR3 sequence is 16 residues long. The germline gives CDR1 KGHSH, CDR2 LQKENI.

The rearrangement joins TRBV20-1 to TRBJ2-1, with a weak D call TRBD2 (5 bases). The V gene lost 6 bases and the J gene lost 10 bases, with 13 bases spanning the gap. The CDR3 sequence is 11 residues long. The germline V gene encodes CDR1 DFQATT and CDR2 SNEGSKA (reference sequence). In DNA form, the CDR3 reads TGCAGTGCAAACCTAAGGGAGGAGCAGTTCTTC. Protein sequence: CSANLREEQFF.

This rearrangement joins TRBV12-5 to TRBJ2-7; 7 nucleotides line up with TRBD2. Germline assignment: CDR1 LGHNT and CDR2 FRNRAP. This CDR3 comprises 14 residues. The V and J ends lost 5 bases and 5 bases, in that order; junction bases with no gene match: 9. This CDR3 is CASGEGGGTNEQYF. The CDR3 region has the DNA TGTGCTAGTGGTGAAGGCGGGGGAACGAACGAGCAGTACTTC. Variable domain in full (rest from reference TRBV12-5 and TRBJ2-7): DARVTQTPRHKVTEMGQEVTMRCQPILGHNTVFWYRQTMMQGLELLAYFRNRAPLDDSGMPKDRFSAEMPDATLATLKIQPSEPRDSAVYFCASGEGGGTNEQYFGPGTRLTVT.

This chain links TRBV28 with TRBJ2-7; 7 nucleotides match TRBD1. Germline V gives CDR1 MDHEN, CDR2 SYDVKM. V lost 8 bases and J lost 6; bases outside the gene matches: 16. This CDR3 has 15 amino acids. The CDR3 nucleotides read TGTGCCAGCTCGAGAGGGGGCTCCATCGCCGCCGAGCAGTACTTC. Protein: CASSRGGSIAAEQYF.

The chain couples TRBV10-3 to TRBJ2-1, with 13 bases aligning to TRBD2. V gave up 6 bases and J gave up 8 bases; unmatched junction bases: 7. The germline gives CDR1 ENHRY, CDR2 SYGVKD. The CDR3 has 15 amino acids. The CDR3 is CAIRTSGRPLDEQFF. CDR3 in DNA: TGTGCCATCAGGACTAGCGGGAGGCCCTTGGATGAGCAGTTCTTC.

This sequence joins TRBV9 and TRBJ2-3; 11 bases are a match to TRBD2. The CDR3 sequence is 16 residues long. V lost 2 bases to trimming and J lost 4 bases; unmatched junction nucleotides: 6. The germline V gene has CDR1 SGDLS and CDR2 YYNGEE. CDR3 amino acids: CASSVQVAGGADTQYF. The CDR3 DNA is TGTGCCAGCAGCGTGCAAGTAGCGGGAGGGGCAGATACGCAGTATTTT. The full variable domain, completed using reference TRBV9 and TRBJ2-3, is DSGVTQTPKHLITATGQRVTLRCSPRSGDLSVYWYQQSLDQGLQFLIQYYNGEERAKGNILERFSAQQFPDLHSELNLSSLELGDSALYFCASSVQVAGGADTQYFGPGTRLTVL.

This chain links TRBV7-9 with TRBJ2-5; 8 bases fit TRBD2. The CDR3 extends over 16 amino acids. The germline V gene has CDR1 SEHNR and CDR2 FQNEAQ (reference sequence). With V trimmed by 5 bases and J by 2 bases, 10 bases remained unmatched. CDR3: CASSPLGGGQQETQYF. Written as DNA, the CDR3 is TGTGCCAGCAGCCCGCTCGGGGGGGGGCAACAAGAGACCCAGTACTTC.

The sample holds one count of this clone. This rearrangement joins TRBV6-1 to TRBJ2-3; the D is unclear. Trimming removed 2 bases from V and 3 bases from J, with 15 bases in between. The CDR3 has 16 amino acids. Germline assignment: CDR1 MNHNS and CDR2 SASEGT. In DNA form, the CDR3 reads TGTGCCAGCAGTGAATTTGGCGGCTCCTTGACAGATACGCAGTATTTT. It yields the protein CASSEFGGSLTDTQYF.

The chain uses TRBV5-1 and TRBJ1-1; tentatively, D is TRBD1 (5 bases). The germline CDR1 and CDR2 sequences are SGHRS and YFSETQ. This CDR3 comprises 14 residues. The germline V and J ends were trimmed by 4 bases and 4 bases, with 14 bases remaining between them. This chain's CDR3 is CASSADTRSTEAFF. CDR3 nucleotides: TGCGCCAGCAGCGCGGACACAAGAAGCACTGAAGCTTTCTTT.

The V gene is TRBV2, the J gene TRBJ2-1; D perhaps matches TRBD2 (5 bases). The germline V and J ends were trimmed by 1 base and 7 bases, with 17 bases remaining between them. CDR1 SNHLY and CDR2 FYNNEI come from the germline V gene. The CDR3 has 16 amino acids. The CDR3 bases are TGTGCCAGCAGTGAAGGGGCTAGCCCCACGGGAAATGAGCAGTTCTTC. This codes for CASSEGASPTGNEQFF.

This chain uses TRBV19 with TRBJ1-2; 10 bases map to TRBD1. The CDR3 is 16 residues long. Germline CDR1 reads LNHDA; CDR2 reads SQIVND (reference sequence). Unmatched junction bases numbered 8, after V lost 1 base and J lost 6 bases. The CDR3 loop reads CASSIARGQGKDGYTF. The CDR3 DNA reads TGTGCCAGTAGTATAGCCCGGGGACAGGGGAAAGATGGCTACACCTTC.

The chain has TRBV7-9 and TRBJ2-2, with D possibly TRBD2 on 6 matching bases. Germline values: CDR1 SEHNR, CDR2 FQNEAQ (reference sequence). The CDR3 totals 14 residues. V was pared by 7 bases and J by 3 bases, with 12 bases between. The CDR3 region is CASTLTGDTGELFF. CDR3 nucleotide sequence: TGTGCCAGCACCCTGACGGGAGACACCGGGGAGCTGTTTTTT. The variable domain in full, with the rest retrieved from reference TRBV7-9 and TRBJ2-2, is DTGVSQNPRHKITKRGQNVTFRCDPISEHNRLYWYRQTLGQGPEFLTYFQNEAQLEKSRLLSDRFSAERPKGSFSTLEIQRTEQGDSAMYLCASTLTGDTGELFFGEGSRLTVL.

The gene calls are TRBV6-1 and TRBJ2-1, with 11 bases identical to TRBD2. Trimming took 2 bases from V and 9 from J; bases not matched to a gene: 9. CDR1 is MNHNS and CDR2 is SASEGT in the germline V gene. The CDR3 length is 16 residues. Here the CDR3 reads CASSEPSSGRPAEQFF. The CDR3 bases are TGTGCCAGCAGTGAACCTTCTAGCGGGAGGCCCGCTGAGCAGTTCTTC.

The CDR3 sequence is CASSLGQASNQPQHF. The CDR3 DNA is TGCGCCAGCAGCTTGGGGCAGGCCTCCAATCAGCCCCAGCATTTT. The chain has TRBV5-1 and TRBJ1-5, with no clear D. Trimming shortened V by 0 bases and J by 3 bases, and 10 bases separated the two germline ends. Germline V gene data show CDR1 as SGHRS and CDR2 as YFSETQ. This CDR3 is built from 15 residues. Full variable domain (remainder filled in from reference TRBV5-1 and TRBJ1-5): KAGVTQTPRYLIKTRGQQVTLSCSPISGHRSVSWYQQTPGQGLQFLFEYFSETQRNKGNFPGRFSGRQFSNSRSEMNVSTLELGDSALYLCASSLGQASNQPQHFGDGTRLSIL.

The chain couples TRBV30 to TRBJ2-7; 7 bases fit TRBD2. The ends lost 5 bases at V and 3 bases at J; junction bases unmatched: 10. The CDR3 loop spans 14 amino acids. Germline CDR1 is GTSNPN and CDR2 is SVGIG (reference sequence). CDR3 residues: CAWSGGAGDYEQYF. As DNA, the CDR3 is TGTGCCTGGTCGGGAGGCGCTGGGGACTACGAGCAGTACTTC.

The chain couples TRBV19 to TRBJ2-7; D might be TRBD1 (6 bases). Germline values: CDR1 LNHDA, CDR2 SQIVND (reference sequence). The CDR3 has 13 residues. V was trimmed by 2 bases and J by 4 bases, leaving 9 bases between them. The CDR3 protein is CASSIRGGYEQYF. DNA of the CDR3: TGTGCCAGTAGTATAAGAGGGGGTTACGAGCAGTACTTC.

The chain is built from TRBV25-1 and TRBJ2-3; TRBD2 aligns across 8 bases. This CDR3 region has 17 residues. Trimming removed 2 bases from V and 2 bases from J; junction bases left unmatched: 9. Germline values: CDR1 MGHDK, CDR2 SYGVNS. CDR3 in DNA: TGTGCCAGCAGTGAAGATCGGGGGACTAGTACCACAGATACGCAGTATTTT. Translating it yields CASSEDRGTSTTDTQYF.

The table lists this clone with a count of one. The V gene is TRBV28, the J gene TRBJ1-3; possible D gene TRBD1, 6 bases. Trimming left V 7 bases short and J 2 bases short, with 18 bases between. Germline V gives CDR1 MDHEN, CDR2 SYDVKM. The CDR3 extends over 16 amino acids. CDR3: CASTMGGRRTGNTIYF. The CDR3 region has the DNA TGTGCCAGCACCATGGGGGGGCGAAGGACTGGAAACACCATATATTTT.

This sequence joins TRBV30 and TRBJ2-7; 11 bases are shared with TRBD2. The ends lost 1 base at V and 5 bases at J; junction bases unmatched: 10. Germline loops: CDR1 GTSNPN, CDR2 SVGIG (reference sequence). CDR3 length: 16 amino acids. The CDR3 region has the DNA TGTGCCTGGAGTGGCCTCTCACTAGCGGGAGCCAACGAGCAGTACTTC. Translating it yields CAWSGLSLAGANEQYF. The full variable domain, its missing parts supplied by reference TRBV30 and TRBJ2-7, is SQTIHQWPATLVQPVGSPLSLECTVEGTSNPNLYWYRQAAGRGLQLLFYSVGIGQISSEVPQNLSASRPQDRQFILSSKKLLLSDSGFYLCAWSGLSLAGANEQYFGPGTRLTVT.

This chain's CDR3 is CASTLLAGGPDTQYF. CDR3 DNA: TGTGCCAGCACCTTACTAGCGGGAGGGCCAGATACGCAGTATTTT. The rearrangement joins TRBV6-1 to TRBJ2-3; 13 positions agree with TRBD2. The J segment lost 4 bases and the V segment lost 7 bases, leaving 5 bases of the junction unmatched. The CDR3 loop spans 15 amino acids. Germline loops: CDR1 MNHNS, CDR2 SASEGT.

The V and J genes are TRBV19 and TRBJ1-2; TRBD1 aligns across 10 bases. This CDR3 spans 15 amino acids. V lost 10 bases to trimming and J lost 9 bases; unmatched junction nucleotides: 17. Germline V gene sequence: CDR1 LNHDA, CDR2 SQIVND (reference sequence). The CDR3 DNA sequence: TGTGCCACCTCCCCGAGTATAGGACAGGGGGAGAGCTACACCTTC. This gives the protein CATSPSIGQGESYTF. The complete variable domain, with remaining parts taken from reference TRBV19 and TRBJ1-2, reads DGGITQSPKYLFRKEGQNVTLSCEQNLNHDAMYWYRQDPGQGLRLIYYSQIVNDFQKGDIAEGYSVSREKKESFPLTVTSAQKNPTAFYLCATSPSIGQGESYTFGSGTRLTVV.

J is TRBJ1-2 and V is TRBV28; D possibly corresponds to TRBD1 (5 bases). The germline V gene encodes CDR1 MDHEN and CDR2 SYDVKM. The V end was cut by 2 bases, the J end by 1 base, with 11 bases between. This CDR3 comprises 15 residues. The CDR3 DNA sequence: TGTGCCAGCAGTTTACAGACAGCACTTAACTATGGCTACACCTTC. Amino acid sequence: CASSLQTALNYGYTF.

The chain uses TRBV7-9 and TRBJ2-3; no clear D. The CDR3 runs 10 residues. Germline lookup yields CDR1 SEHNR and CDR2 FQNEAQ (reference sequence). V lost 4 bases, J lost 9 bases, and 5 bases lay in between. CDR3 DNA: TGTGCCAGCAGCTCCCGGACGCAGTATTTT. Residues: CASSSRTQYF.

The chain employs TRBV6-1 and TRBJ2-7; D is unresolved. Deletions cut 1 base from V and 4 bases from J, with 14 bases between. Germline assignment: CDR1 MNHNS and CDR2 SASEGT. The length of the CDR3 is 15 residues. CDR3 sequence reads: CASSEGQEGPYEQYF. CDR3 nucleotides: TGTGCCAGCAGTGAAGGGCAGGAAGGCCCTTACGAGCAGTACTTC.

V gene TRBV5-4 combines with J gene TRBJ2-2; D unresolved. The germline V gene has CDR1 SGHNT and CDR2 YYREEE (reference sequence). The CDR3 contains 17 residues. The ends were cut back, 5 bases at V and 0 bases at J, with 17 bases in the middle. The CDR3 reads CASSTLYGGANTGELFF. CDR3 bases: TGTGCCAGCAGTACTCTTTACGGCGGAGCGAACACCGGGGAGCTGTTTTTT.

This clone was recorded only once. The V gene is TRBV27, the J gene TRBJ2-2, with D possibly being TRBD1 (6 bases). There are 15 residues in the CDR3. Germline V gene sequence: CDR1 MNHEY, CDR2 SMNVEV (reference sequence). Trimming cost V 4 bases and J 5 bases, with 14 bases left between them. CDR3 nucleotides: TGTGCCAGCAGTTCGGGATTACAGGGAACCGGGGAGCTGTTTTTT. Amino acids: CASSSGLQGTGELFF.

The V gene is TRBV6-1, the J gene TRBJ1-3; 7 bases match TRBD1. The CDR3 contains 17 residues. V lost 2 bases and J lost 3; bases outside the gene matches: 10. The germline V gene encodes CDR1 MNHNS and CDR2 SASEGT. The CDR3 DNA reads TGTGCCAGCAGTGAAAAGTGGGTAGGGGGCTATGGAAACACCATATATTTT. This codes for CASSEKWVGGYGNTIYF.